This T cell receptor beta chain was identified in a study of cytomegalovirus exposure and HLA in healthy donors. About the research overall: Approximately 200 million T cells yielded approximately 110 million unique TCR beta sequences in earlier analysis. Notes on the study in general: Reports state that TCR beta sequences accurately predicted most subjects' HLA-A and HLA-B alleles.

A word on this clone: Its specificity is unknown.

The germline V gene encodes CDR1 MGHRA and CDR2 YSYEKL. V shed 2 bases and J 5 bases; nucleotides not matched to a gene: 8. The CDR3 runs 17 residues. The primer mix had 60 Vbeta and 13 Jbeta primers. Measured with immunoSEQ multiplex PCR; TCRdb has only the in-frame clones, and not every one. The sample records about 130,000 clones, over 15% being singletons. Sequenced sample: PBMCs. The TCR comes from a female donor in good health and CMV-seropositive. The chain links TRBV4-1 to TRBJ2-1, with 11 bases lining up with TRBD2. This CDR3 reads CASSQRVSGGADNEQFF. CDR3 in DNA: TGCGCCAGCAGCCAACGCGTTAGCGGGGGGGCTGACAATGAGCAGTTCTTC.